This TCR beta chain was documented in a study of CD8+CD57+ T cells in acquired aplastic anemia. Study-level results: For CD8+ Simpson's diversity, patients and controls showed no significant difference.

All sequencing subjects had displayed CD8+CD57+ cell expansion on flow cytometry. As to this clonotype: What it binds is unknown.

TCR beta VDJ and CDR3 profiles were obtained from a genomic DNA template. Each CDR3 protein is one row after TCRdb ran MiXCR on the reads. The table shows some 170,000 distinct CDR3 sequences, with 60% to 80% occurring only once. V was clipped by 5 bases and J by 7 bases; unmatched bases: 7. CDR3 length equals 15 residues. The V gene's germline CDR1 is SEHNR and CDR2 FQNEAQ (reference sequence). This clonotype was sampled from a human donor with aplastic anemia. The sample taken for sequencing was sorted CD4+, CD8+, or CD8+CD57+ T cells (not recorded which) from PBMCs. The rearrangement uses TRBV7-9 and TRBJ1-6, with TRBD1 matching over 8 bases. In DNA form, the CDR3 reads TGTGCCAGCAGCCCACCAGGGGGCCCGAATTCACCCCTCCACTTT. It specifies CASSPPGGPNSPLHF.